This T cell receptor (beta chain) was obtained from a study of OX40 agonist ivuxolimab in advanced cancers. Between the trimmed V and J ends, which lost 7 bases and 3 bases, there was a span of 22 bases. Germline V CDR1 and CDR2: ENHRY, SYGVKD. The CDR3 contains 16 residues. Generated by immunoSEQ multiplex PCR, the TCRdb table keeps only in-frame clones and is missing some. The sample has about 60,000 clones, 87% seen once. This receptor was obtained from an adult with an advanced solid tumor such as melanoma, head and neck, liver or kidney cancer. The specimen was CD4+ or CD8+ T cells sorted from blood, collected in a trial of the OX40 agonist ivuxolimab. This chain joins TRBV10-3 and TRBJ2-7, with D tentatively TRBD1 (5 bases). CDR3 amino acids: CAITNSQATQSYEQYF. DNA for the CDR3: TGTGCCATCACGAACTCACAGGCTACGCAGAGCTACGAGCAGTACTTC.